The entry below gives a single T cell receptor (beta chain) sequence along with its context. There are a few counts of this clonotype. Its antigen is currently not known. No much larger clonotype is one base removed from it; base qualities were not supplied. Measured from the cysteine to the phenylalanine, the CDR3 is 14 residues long. CDR3 DNA is the only sequence kept; it has 42 bases, read in frame from the first base. The CDR1 and CDR2 encoded by the germline V gene are SNHLY and FYNNEI. Germline trimming: 11 bases from V, 6 bases from J; junction bases outside gene matches: 12. The treatment or condition label on this specimen signifies: allogeneic hematopoietic cell transplantation with graft depleted of TCRalphabeta T cells and CD19 B cells. The transplant recipients were children given TCRalphabeta/CD19-depleted allogeneic hematopoietic cell grafts. Library creation used PCR. The instrument given in TCRdb is Illumina HiSeq 2500. Molecular barcoding was employed in the preparation of TCR libraries, with unique molecular identifiers being used to normalize TCRbeta repertoire quantification. TCRdb redid the processing of the public reads, applying fastp at Q25 and MiXCR, and retained in-frame beta chains. Identical CDR3 protein sequences are pooled into one entry, listed with their most common genes and DNA. This sample is represented by roughly 74,000 distinct CDR3 sequences; roughly 20% of them were singletons. The top ten clonotypes cover 45% to 55% of the sample.

This entry comes from a study of T-cell reconstitution after alpha-beta-depleted transplantation in children (dated by TCRdb to between 2015 and 2016). At the level of the whole study: T-cell immune reconstitution after TCRalphabeta/CD19-depleted allogeneic hematopoietic cell transplantation in children was quantitatively tracked in the study by means of TCR repertoire profiling.

The paper as a whole reports these results and caveats: In some patients, high TCRbeta diversity at day 60 was attributed to recipient T cells and intrathymic progenitors that had survived conditioning. The apparently early recovery of alphabetaT-cell counts about two months after transplant reportedly depended on only several hundred rapidly expanded clones that came from non-depleted graft cells. Hyperexpanded clone frequencies declined over subsequent months; after one year, T-cell counts and TCRbeta diversity were mostly attributed to newly produced T cells.

This chain joins TRBV2 to TRBJ2-7; 11 middle bases align to TRBD2. The sample here was PBMCs, mostly from graft donor cells, taken 360 days after TCRalphabeta/CD19-depleted stem cell transplant. The TCR sequence derives from a male patient aged 2 to 10 who had a stem cell transplant for acute lymphoblastic leukemia, so the T cells may come from the graft donor. At the DNA level, the sequence is TGTGCCGTCAAGAGTAGCGGGAGGGCCGCCGAGCAGTACTTC. Translation gives CAVKSSGRAAEQYF.